One T cell receptor beta chain is described in this entry. Its target is unknown. In generating TCR beta cDNA, 5'RACE template switching with UMIs was used. From its re-call of the 5' RACE reads, TCRdb lists each CDR3 protein once, without DNA. Here the sample table reports over 120,000 distinct CDR3 sequences. The source of the sample is a study of T cells expressing NK-cell markers. Study conclusions and caveats: Clarity on HCMV specificity was lacking for the expanded NKG2C+ T cell clones. In about six donors, dominant CD3+CD56+NKG2C+ clonotypes ranked among the top 10 CD8+ clonotypes.

Germline loops: CDR1 LGHNA, CDR2 YSLEER. The CDR3 contains 15 residues. The sequencing input was blood T cells: a sorted CD56 or NKG2C T cell subset, CD4+ or CD8+ T cells, or bulk PBMC T cells (not recorded which). This clonotype was obtained from a man younger than 35 in good health. The chain is built from TRBV4-3 and TRBJ2-7; TCRdb returns TRBD1, unconfirmable since there is no DNA. This CDR3 is CASSPLGRGRDEQYF.